These T cell receptor beta chains were read from a single sample in a study of cytomegalovirus exposure and HLA in healthy donors. TCRdb's table, derived via immunoSEQ multiplex PCR, lists solely in-frame clones and lacks some. This sample has approximately 100,000 clones, with less than 75% found just once. The specimen was PBMCs. The receptors were sampled from a man aged 35 to 55 in good health and CMV-seropositive. The conserved cysteine and the conserved F or W are not part of the CDR3 here. A D gene is named only where the DNA matches it firmly.

J gene | V gene | D gene | CDR3 protein
TRBJ2-3 | TRBV5-1 | NA | ASSLRASTSTDTQY
TRBJ1-2 | TRBV27 | TRBD1 | ASSLRDTGGWGYT
TRBJ1-2 | TRBV4-3 | NA | ASSYPGRDYGYT
TRBJ2-1 | TRBV29-1 | TRBD2 | SVKGLAGIPSTGF
NA | TRBV29-1 | TRBD1 | SAAGGTGETQY
TRBJ2-1 | TRBV7-9 | NA | ASSFEKRIYNEQF
TRBJ2-2 | TRBV30 | NA | AWSLAGIDSTGELF
TRBJ2-2 | TRBV14 | TRBD1 | ASSRRTGVRTGELF
TRBJ2-1 | TRBV5-6 | TRBD2 | ASSLIAGDAYNEQF
TRBJ2-1 | TRBV13 | NA | ASRFGGSYNEQF
TRBJ1-1 | TRBV9 | NA | ASSPRTDMNTEAF
TRBJ1-4 | TRBV2 | TRBD1 | ASSEVKAGGRYMEKLF
TRBJ1-2 | TRBV9 | TRBD1 | ASSARRDSELYGYT
TRBJ1-3 | TRBV9 | NA | ASSPTGGGGNTIY
TRBJ1-4 | TRBV28 | NA | ASTRDSLNEKLF
TRBJ1-1 | TRBV29-1 | NA | SVEDRGGRGAF
TRBJ1-3 | TRBV19 | NA | ASSIGGNTIY
TRBJ1-1 | TRBV18 | TRBD1 | ASSPLDRGNTEAF
TRBJ2-1 | TRBV6-6 | NA | ASSRRNEQF
TRBJ1-2 | TRBV28 | TRBD1 | ATQGAVMAYGYT
TRBJ2-6 | TRBV4-1 | TRBD2 | ASSQDITSGNRRSPNVLT
TRBJ2-7 | TRBV7-2 | NA | ASSLAVGSSYEQY
TRBJ1-4 | TRBV10-1 | NA | ASSESGDGEKLF
TRBJ2-2 | TRBV2 | TRBD2 | ASIAGAAGELF
TRBJ2-3 | TRBV7-2 | NA | ASSSPRGPLLSLDTQY
TRBJ2-7 | TRBV28 | NA | ASRTGQTNSFYEQY
TRBJ1-1 | TRBV2 | NA | ASRGQGNTEAF
TRBJ1-2 | TRBV2 | NA | ASGSRGNGYT
TRBJ1-1 | TRBV6-6 | NA | ASSSTSASEAF
TRBJ1-3 | TRBV5-1 | NA | ASSSNTGNSGNTIY
TRBJ2-2 | TRBV9 | NA | ASSVAYDSNTGELF
TRBJ2-1 | TRBV7-8 | TRBD2 | ASSLVGTSLNEQF
TRBJ1-1 | TRBV29-1 | NA | SVPRTVFGDTEAF
TRBJ2-6 | TRBV4-3 | NA | ASSQDRPGRSGANVLT